This T cell receptor beta chain was documented in a study of T cell responses to AZD1222 COVID-19 vaccine. Study-wide context: Doses given second, at about 4 or about 12 weeks, were pooled. Study-wide points: White British donors predominated, females outnumbered males, and clonal diversity was possibly underestimated. Spike-specific TCR breadth rose after two AZD1222 doses, and depth rose as well.

With 6 bases removed from V and 5 bases from J, the gap between germline ends came to 21 bases. The CDR3 is made up of 16 amino acids. The germline V gene encodes CDR1 MDHEN and CDR2 SYDVKM. The table came from immunoSEQ multiplex PCR; TCRdb's copy has only in-frame clones and leaves some out. The table includes 70,000 to 95,000 clones, 80% detected once. About this clone: Its antigen is unknown.

The starting material was peripheral blood, obtained on day 0 of AZD1222 vaccination. The receptor's source is an adult in good health. The chain is built from TRBV28 and TRBJ2-3; perhaps D is TRBD1 or TRBD2 (5 bases each). DNA for the CDR3: TGTGCCAGCAGAACCTTAACCGGGACCAGCGGAGATACGCAGTATTTT. It specifies CASRTLTGTSGDTQYF.